Each of the 10 T cell receptor beta chains below was sequenced from the same sample in a study of PD-L1 blockade in urothelial cancer (dated by TCRdb to about 2017). Library preparation employed the immunoSEQ multiplex PCR assay. TCRdb limited this immuneACCESS table to in-frame rearrangements with V and J called. A share of clones is missing; checked studies link under half to unresolved V genes, and the rest is unexplained. The sample profile shows under 50,000 clones; more than 75% of them were found once. Roughly 1.7% of the sample rests with the top ten. In light of the paper, this sample's time point label describes: pretreatment peripheral blood. The sequencing used PBMCs, collected around atezolizumab (anti-PD-L1) treatment. Receptors originate from a man aged 50 to 59 with urothelial cancer.

V usage is TRBV4-1 and J usage is TRBJ1-1; a possible D gene is TRBD1 (5 bases). Trimming removed 4 bases from V and 0 bases from J, with 12 bases in between. This CDR3 spans 15 amino acids. Germline CDR1 MGHRA, CDR2 YSYEKL. CDR3 sequence: CASSLGERMNTEAFF. The DNA for the CDR3 is TGCGCCAGCAGCCTAGGGGAACGGATGAACACTGAAGCTTTCTTT.

The chain joins TRBV19 to TRBJ2-6; the match to TRBD1 covers 10 bases. CDR1 LNHDA and CDR2 SQIVND come from the germline V gene (reference sequence). J lost 4 bases, V lost 0 bases, and 6 bases had no gene match. The length of the CDR3 is 18 residues. DNA for the CDR3: TGTGCCAGTAGTATAGAACCGACAGGGGGCTCGGGGGCCAACGTCCTGACTTTC. Translated, it gives CASSIEPTGGSGANVLTF.

The chain employs TRBV5-1 and TRBJ1-1; D perhaps matches TRBD1 (6 bases). The V and J ends lost 2 bases and 0 bases respectively, with 11 bases between them. The CDR3 has 15 amino acids. Germline V lookup: CDR1 SGHRS, CDR2 YFSETQ. CDR3 sequence reads: CASSLQGSVNTEAFF. DNA for the CDR3: TGCGCCAGCAGCTTACAGGGTAGTGTGAACACTGAAGCTTTCTTT.

V gene TRBV29-1 combines with J gene TRBJ1-5, with 10 bases fitting TRBD1. V gave up 5 bases and J gave up 7 bases; unmatched junction bases: 11. Germline V gene sequence: CDR1 SQVTM, CDR2 ANQGSEA. The CDR3 covers 15 residues. CDR3 protein: CSVMPGQGTGQPQHF. The DNA of the CDR3 is TGCAGCGTTATGCCGGGACAGGGGACCGGACAGCCCCAGCATTTT.

This rearrangement joins TRBV9 to TRBJ2-7; D remains unclear. Trimming took off 0 bases at V and 4 bases at J, with 11 bases between the two ends. CDR1 SGDLS and CDR2 YYNGEE come from the germline V gene. This CDR3 is built from 14 residues. The CDR3 spells CASSVDPSGYEQYF. The CDR3 DNA is TGTGCCAGCAGCGTAGATCCCTCCGGGTACGAGCAGTACTTC.

The J gene is TRBJ1-1, the V gene TRBV29-1; D is uncertain. Trimming cost V 4 bases and J 0 bases, with 15 bases left between them. The germline V gene encodes CDR1 SQVTM and CDR2 ANQGSEA. The CDR3 is made up of 15 amino acids. In nucleotides, the CDR3 is TGCAGCGTTGTCCCCCACAGCAGGATGAACACTGAAGCTTTCTTT. It translates to CSVVPHSRMNTEAFF. Using reference TRBV29-1 and TRBJ1-1 for the parts outside the CDR3, the full variable domain is SAVISQKPSRDICQRGTSLTIQCQVDSQVTMMFWYRQQPGQSLTLIATANQGSEATYESGFVIDKFPISRPNLTFSTLTVSNMSPEDSSIYLCSVVPHSRMNTEAFFGQGTRLTVV.

The V and J genes are TRBV5-1 and TRBJ1-4; the D is unclear. Between the trimmed V and J ends, which lost 4 bases and 4 bases, there was a span of 14 bases. This CDR3 is 15 amino acids long. Germline V gene lookup returns CDR1 SGHRS and CDR2 YFSETQ. Written as DNA, the CDR3 is TGCGCCAGCAGCCCCGGCGACTCGATTAATGAAAAACTGTTTTTT. It translates to CASSPGDSINEKLFF.

The rearrangement links TRBV6-5 to TRBJ1-6; D is unclear. The CDR3 spans 16 residues. Germline loops: CDR1 MNHEY, CDR2 SVGAGI. The ends were cut back, 0 bases at V and 6 bases at J, with 12 bases in the middle. CDR3 loop: CASSYSSPERNSPLHF. CDR3 DNA sequence: TGTGCCAGCAGTTACTCGAGTCCAGAGCGTAATTCACCCCTCCACTTT.

The chain links TRBV28 to TRBJ2-7; possible D gene TRBD1, 7 bases. Germline V gives CDR1 MDHEN, CDR2 SYDVKM. V lost 4 bases to trimming and J lost 8 bases, with 15 bases between them. The CDR3 sequence is 13 residues long. CDR3 residues: CASSSDRDFKQYV. DNA of the CDR3: TGTGCCAGCAGTTCCGACAGGGACTTCAAGCAGTACGTC.

The chain recombines TRBV5-1 with TRBJ2-2, with TRBD2 matching over 13 bases. CDR3 length: 19 residues. Trimming took 1 base from V and 5 from J; bases not matched to a gene: 11. Germline CDR1 SGHRS, CDR2 YFSETQ. The CDR3 here is CASSLFQLAGGSGTGELFF. CDR3 DNA sequence: TGCGCCAGCAGCTTGTTTCAACTAGCGGGAGGGTCCGGGACCGGGGAGCTGTTTTTT.